This TCR beta chain derives from a study of monozygotic twins with inflammatory bowel disease. Every TCR library used approximately 3,400 ng of total RNA. Reprocessing the 5' RACE reads, TCRdb reports a single entry for every CDR3 protein and omits DNA. The table for this sample gives approximately 160,000 distinct CDR3 sequences. Whole-study findings and limits: Patients with IBD had less TCRbeta diversity (inverse Simpson) than their healthy co-twins.

Concerning this clonotype: The antigen remains unidentified.

This CDR3 contains 15 residues. From germline, CDR1 is MNHEY and CDR2 SVGEGT. The sequencing sample was made of blood. This chain links TRBV6-2 or TRBV6-3 with TRBJ2-7; TCRdb designates TRBD1, a call that cannot be tested without DNA. The receptor was derived from a human donor with ulcerative colitis or Crohn's disease, or a healthy co-twin of an affected twin (not recorded which). CDR3 sequence: CASHDRETTQYEQYF.